Presented here are 31 T cell receptor beta chains from one specimen sequenced in a study of CD8 T cells in Susac syndrome. Random hexamers were used to reverse transcribe the RNA input (about 0.45 to 1 ug). TCRdb called the immunoSEQ multiplex PCR reads again in MiXCR, with one record for every CDR3 protein. Of about 80,000 distinct CDR3 sequences listed, approximately 96% are singletons. The sequenced material came from CD8+ T cells from PBMCs. These receptor sequences come from a human donor with Susac syndrome.

This clonotype was picked up one time. The CDR3 sequence is CASSLMASGEQFF. CDR3 coding DNA: TGTGCCAGCAGTTTAATGGCATCGGGTGAGCAGTTCTTC. The chain recombines TRBV12-3 or TRBV12-4 with TRBJ2-1; D unresolved. V dropped 2 bases and J dropped 9 bases, with 11 bases sitting between them. The CDR3 consists of 13 residues.

This clonotype was picked up one time. The chain has TRBV5-4 and TRBJ2-4; 8 positions match TRBD2. This CDR3 has 13 residues. Germline V lookup: CDR1 SGHNT, CDR2 YYREEE (reference sequence). V lost 1 base to trimming and J lost 9 bases; unmatched junction nucleotides: 3. The CDR3 loop reads CASSLSGGGIQYF. The CDR3 DNA is TGTGCCAGCAGCTTGAGCGGGGGCGGCATTCAGTACTTC.

This chain links TRBV20-1 with TRBJ2-1; D is unresolved. The V end lost 6 bases, the J end lost 6 bases, and 12 bases lay between the germline ends. CDR1 is DFQATT and CDR2 is SNEGSKA in the germline V gene (reference sequence). This CDR3 spans 12 amino acids. CDR3 nucleotide sequence: TGCAGTGCCCTCGAGTGGGGCAATGAGCAGTTCTTC. This gives the protein CSALEWGNEQFF.

This clonotype has just a few counts. The chain joins TRBV7-9 to TRBJ2-5; D gene uncertain. Trimming removed 1 base from V and 4 bases from J, with 4 bases in between. The germline CDR1 and CDR2 sequences are SEHNR and FQNEAQ (reference sequence). The CDR3 covers 12 residues. The CDR3: CASSLVGETQYF. In DNA, the CDR3 is TGTGCCAGCAGCTTAGTCGGAGAGACCCAGTACTTC.

In this sample, this clonotype turned up once. The V and J genes are TRBV28 and TRBJ1-5; the D is unclear. This CDR3 is built from 15 residues. The germline gives CDR1 MDHEN, CDR2 SYDVKM. V lost 4 bases to trimming and J lost 4 bases, with 14 bases between them. The CDR3 region has the DNA TGTGCCAGCAGTTCCCGGGTCCCAACTAATCAGCCCCAGCATTTT. Translated, it gives CASSSRVPTNQPQHF.

This chain joins TRBV13 and TRBJ2-7; 8 bases line up with TRBD2. Germline V gives CDR1 PRHDT, CDR2 FYEKMQ (reference sequence). The CDR3 runs 15 residues. With V trimmed by 5 bases and J by 4 bases, 10 bases remained unmatched. The chain's CDR3 is CASSPIQPGGYEQYF. The DNA of the CDR3 is TGTGCCAGCAGCCCTATCCAGCCGGGGGGGTACGAGCAGTACTTC.

The CDR3 region has the DNA TGTGCCAGCAGCGTAACCCAAGATACGCAGTATTTT. As protein: CASSVTQDTQYF. The V and J genes are TRBV9 and TRBJ2-3, with D unresolved. Looked up from germline, CDR1 is SGDLS and CDR2 is YYNGEE. This CDR3 has 12 residues. V lost 1 base and J lost 5, with 5 bases in between.

The chain has TRBV20-1 and TRBJ2-7; 7 bases agree with TRBD1. The germline V gene has CDR1 DFQATT and CDR2 SNEGSKA (reference sequence). This CDR3 spans 13 amino acids. Trimming removed 3 bases from V and 3 bases from J; junction bases left unmatched: 5. This chain's CDR3 is CSASPRQGYEQYF. The DNA of the CDR3 is TGCAGTGCTAGCCCCCGACAGGGCTACGAGCAGTACTTC.

This clonotype is a singleton in its sample. The chain has TRBV6-2 or TRBV6-3 and TRBJ1-5, with 8 bases matching TRBD1. Trimming at V came to 6 bases and at J to 15 bases, leaving 16 bases not matched to a gene. Germline-derived CDR1 and CDR2 are MNHEY and SVGEGT. This CDR3 has 14 residues. For the CDR3, the DNA is TGTGCCAGCAGCCAGGACAGGGCAACAAAAGGGCGGCATTTT. Its protein is CASSQDRATKGRHF.

V gene TRBV10-3 combines with J gene TRBJ2-5; D call uncertain. This CDR3 contains 14 residues. The V gene's germline CDR1 is ENHRY and CDR2 SYGVKD. The ends were cut back, 0 bases at V and 9 bases at J, with 14 bases in the middle. CDR3: CAISESAASGAQYF. Here the CDR3 DNA reads TGTGCCATCAGTGAGTCGGCGGCCTCTGGGGCCCAGTACTTC.

The chain couples TRBV29-1 to TRBJ2-1; D perhaps matches TRBD2 (5 bases). The germline V and J ends were trimmed by 1 base and 0 bases, with 13 bases remaining between them. This CDR3 has 16 amino acids. From germline, CDR1 is SQVTM and CDR2 ANQGSEA. The CDR3 protein is CSVEVGRRSSYNEQFF. Written as DNA, the CDR3 is TGCAGCGTTGAAGTTGGACGGAGGAGCTCCTACAATGAGCAGTTCTTC.

The rearrangement joins TRBV9 to TRBJ2-5; 8 bases agree with TRBD1. Germline V gene data show CDR1 as SGDLS and CDR2 as YYNGEE. The CDR3 covers 16 residues. V lost 4 bases and J lost 1; bases outside the gene matches: 9. The CDR3 region has the DNA TGTGCCAGCAGCCTGGGACAGGCATATCTCCAAGAGACCCAGTACTTC. It codes for CASSLGQAYLQETQYF.

The chain couples TRBV29-1 to TRBJ2-2, with 7 positions matching TRBD1. The CDR3 spans 13 residues. J was trimmed by 5 bases and V by 4 bases; bases with no gene match: 4. From germline, CDR1 is SQVTM and CDR2 ANQGSEA. This CDR3 is CSVVQGSTGELFF. The DNA for the CDR3 is TGCAGCGTTGTACAGGGGTCGACCGGGGAGCTGTTTTTT.

V and J are TRBV2 and TRBJ2-1, with TRBD1 identical over 8 bases. The germline V gene has CDR1 SNHLY and CDR2 FYNNEI. This CDR3 contains 15 residues. V was clipped by 5 bases and J by 7 bases; unmatched bases: 10. This CDR3 is CASSQQGAVGNEQFF. CDR3 nucleotides: TGTGCCAGCAGTCAGCAGGGGGCAGTCGGGAATGAGCAGTTCTTC.

V usage is TRBV9 and J usage is TRBJ1-2; D gene unclear. This CDR3 has 11 residues. The germline CDR1 and CDR2 sequences are SGDLS and YYNGEE. Trimming removed 3 bases from V and 6 bases from J, with 6 bases in between. The CDR3 nucleotides read TGTGCCAGCAGCGGGAGAAATGGCTACACCTTC. Protein product: CASSGRNGYTF. Looking up the rest from reference TRBV9 and TRBJ1-2 gives the full variable domain: DSGVTQTPKHLITATGQRVTLRCSPRSGDLSVYWYQQSLDQGLQFLIQYYNGEERAKGNILERFSAQQFPDLHSELNLSSLELGDSALYFCASSGRNGYTFGSGTRLTVV.

J is TRBJ2-1 and V is TRBV10-3; 9 nucleotides line up with TRBD2. This CDR3 spans 15 amino acids. The V and J ends lost 8 bases and 4 bases, in that order; junction bases with no gene match: 9. Germline CDR1 is ENHRY and CDR2 is SYGVKD. The chain's CDR3 is CAILGRLADYNEQFF. CDR3 nucleotide sequence: TGTGCCATCTTGGGCAGACTAGCGGATTACAATGAGCAGTTCTTC.

The rearrangement joins TRBV20-1 to TRBJ1-2, with D maybe TRBD1 (5 bases). The CDR3 contains 20 residues. V gave up 5 bases and J gave up 2 bases, with 33 bases separating them. From germline, CDR1 is DFQATT and CDR2 SNEGSKA (reference sequence). The CDR3 nucleotides read TGCAGTGCTCTTACACTCTTGATGTTGACTGACGCGCAGGGCAACTATGGCTACACCTTC. It is translated as CSALTLLMLTDAQGNYGYTF.

The rearrangement uses TRBV18 and TRBJ2-6; D is ambiguous. Germline CDR1 KGHSH, CDR2 LQKENI. CDR3 length: 16 amino acids. V dropped 0 bases and J dropped 0 bases, with 6 bases sitting between them. Here the CDR3 DNA reads TGTGCCAGCTCACCACCGTCGAGCTCTGGGGCCAACGTCCTGACTTTC. Residues: CASSPPSSSGANVLTF.

V usage is TRBV6-5 and J usage is TRBJ2-1; no definite D call. Germline CDR1 is MNHEY and CDR2 is SVGAGI. The ends were cut back, 0 bases at V and 6 bases at J, with 6 bases in the middle. The CDR3 contains 13 residues. The CDR3 protein is CASSYSVSNEQFF. DNA for the CDR3: TGTGCCAGCAGTTACTCCGTTAGCAATGAGCAGTTCTTC.

V gene TRBV29-1 combines with J gene TRBJ2-1; TRBD1 matches 8 bases. Germline loops: CDR1 SQVTM, CDR2 ANQGSEA. This CDR3 has 13 amino acids. J lost 8 bases, V lost 4 bases, and 7 bases had no gene match. The CDR3 protein is CSVAGQGSDEQFF. The CDR3 DNA reads TGCAGCGTTGCAGGACAGGGTTCGGATGAGCAGTTCTTC.

The table lists this clonotype with a count of one. The chain has TRBV5-6 and TRBJ1-5; D ambiguous. The ends were cut back, 0 bases at V and 2 bases at J, with 6 bases in the middle. Germline V gene lookup returns CDR1 SGHDT and CDR2 YYEEEE. There are 14 residues in the CDR3. The CDR3 nucleotides are TGTGCCAGCAGCTTGGCCACGGGCAATCAGCCCCAGCATTTT. Its translation is CASSLATGNQPQHF.

The rearrangement links TRBV3-1 to TRBJ1-5, with 7 positions matching TRBD1. Per germline, CDR1 LGHDT and CDR2 YNNKEL (reference sequence). V lost 0 bases and J lost 3; bases outside the gene matches: 11. The CDR3 has 18 residues. The CDR3 DNA reads TGTGCCAGCAGCCAAGATAAATGGAGGGGGCTGGACAATCAGCCCCAGCATTTT. It codes for CASSQDKWRGLDNQPQHF.

The chain combines TRBV20-1 with TRBJ2-7; 7 bases fit TRBD1. The trim removed 3 bases at V and 2 bases at J, leaving 4 bases unmatched. Germline V gene sequence: CDR1 DFQATT, CDR2 SNEGSKA (reference sequence). The length of the CDR3 is 13 residues. The CDR3, as DNA: TGCAGTGCTAGTCTTGACAGGGCCTACGAGCAGTACGTC. It specifies CSASLDRAYEQYV.

The chain uses TRBV15 and TRBJ1-2; D unclear. Trimming shortened V by 0 bases and J by 4 bases, and 15 bases separated the two germline ends. The V gene's germline CDR1 is LNHNV and CDR2 YYDKDF (reference sequence). This CDR3 has 16 residues. In DNA form, the CDR3 reads TGTGCCACCAGCAGAGAGCGGGTCGAGGTGCTCTATGGCTACACCTTC. This translates into CATSRERVEVLYGYTF. Combining the CDR3 with reference TRBV15 and TRBJ1-2 gives the whole variable domain DAMVIQNPRYQVTQFGKPVTLSCSQTLNHNVMYWYQQKSSQAPKLLFHYYDKDFNNEADTPDNFQSRRPNTSFCFLDIRSPGLGDTAMYLCATSRERVEVLYGYTFGSGTRLTVV.

This rearrangement joins TRBV12-3 or TRBV12-4 to TRBJ2-5, with TRBD2 matching over 14 bases. The CDR3 consists of 21 residues. After removal of 3 bases from V and 5 bases from J, the junction contained 20 bases not matched to a gene. The CDR3 protein is CASSFPLPGLAGAAPRETQYF. The CDR3, as DNA: TGTGCCAGCAGTTTTCCCCTCCCGGGACTAGCGGGAGCAGCCCCCAGGGAGACCCAGTACTTC.

The chain joins TRBV20-1 to TRBJ2-7, with 8 positions matching TRBD2. The germline V gene has CDR1 DFQATT and CDR2 SNEGSKA (reference sequence). The CDR3 contains 13 residues. The J segment lost 3 bases and the V segment lost 3 bases, leaving 4 bases of the junction unmatched. The CDR3 DNA reads TGCAGTGCTAGCTTGACTAGCGACTACGAGCAGTACGTC. It yields the protein CSASLTSDYEQYV.

The sample holds one count of this clonotype. This chain links TRBV20-1 with TRBJ2-5, with D perhaps TRBD1 or TRBD2 (5 bases each). V was shortened by 1 base and J by 4 bases, with 19 bases between the two germline ends. The CDR3 has 16 residues. The germline V gene encodes CDR1 DFQATT and CDR2 SNEGSKA (reference sequence). The CDR3 DNA follows: TGCAGTGCTAGAGGCAAGGACGAGAAGGGGAGAGAGACCCAGTACTTC. Encoded protein: CSARGKDEKGRETQYF.

This sequence joins TRBV27 and TRBJ2-1; D uncertain. CDR1 MNHEY and CDR2 SMNVEV come from the germline V gene (reference sequence). Trimming pared 2 bases from V and 0 bases from J, leaving 2 bases between. The CDR3 consists of 13 residues. The DNA for the CDR3 is TGTGCCAGCAGTTTAAGCTCCTACAATGAGCAGTTCTTC. The encoded protein is CASSLSSYNEQFF.

This clonotype appeared once. V usage is TRBV29-1 and J usage is TRBJ2-1, with TRBD2 matching over 10 bases. The CDR3 runs to 15 residues. Trimming took 1 base from V and 6 from J; bases not matched to a gene: 6. The germline CDR1 and CDR2 sequences are SQVTM and ANQGSEA. This chain's CDR3 is CSVEGASGSPNEQFF. The DNA of the CDR3 is TGCAGCGTTGAAGGGGCTAGCGGGAGCCCCAATGAGCAGTTCTTC.

This chain links TRBV9 with TRBJ2-2; no reliable D call. The CDR3 length is 13 residues. Germline V gene data show CDR1 as SGDLS and CDR2 as YYNGEE. The V end was cut by 4 bases, the J end by 6 bases, with 10 bases between. The CDR3 DNA reads TGTGCCAGCAGCCGTGGGTTCCCCGGGGAGCTGTTTTTT. Protein: CASSRGFPGELFF.

J is TRBJ2-7 and V is TRBV6-4; 7 nucleotides agree with TRBD1. Germline lookup yields CDR1 MRHNA and CDR2 SNTAGT. The J segment lost 1 base and the V segment lost 6 bases, leaving 12 bases of the junction unmatched. This CDR3 region has 16 residues. CDR3 amino acids: CASRRGTALLSYEQYV. CDR3 DNA: TGTGCCAGCAGGCGAGGGACAGCCCTACTGTCCTACGAGCAGTACGTC.